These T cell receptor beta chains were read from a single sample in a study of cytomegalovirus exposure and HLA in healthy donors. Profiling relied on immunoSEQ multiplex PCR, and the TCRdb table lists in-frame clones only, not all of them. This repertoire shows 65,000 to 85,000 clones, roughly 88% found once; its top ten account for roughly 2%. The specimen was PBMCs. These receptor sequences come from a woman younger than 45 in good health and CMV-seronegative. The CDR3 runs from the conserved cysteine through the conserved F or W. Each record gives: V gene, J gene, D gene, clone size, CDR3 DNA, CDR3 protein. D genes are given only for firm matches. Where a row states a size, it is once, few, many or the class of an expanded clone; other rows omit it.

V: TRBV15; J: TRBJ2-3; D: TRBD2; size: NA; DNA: TGTGCCACCAGCAGGGGGGACTGGGGGGGAGATACGCAGTATTTT; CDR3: CATSRGDWGGDTQYF
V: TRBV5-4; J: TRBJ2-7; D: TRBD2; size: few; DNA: TGTGCCAGCAGCTTGGCTGGTAGCGGGAACTACGAGCAGTACTTC; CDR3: CASSLAGSGNYEQYF
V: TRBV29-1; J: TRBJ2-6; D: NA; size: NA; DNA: TGCAGCGTTGAAGATGGCTGGTCTGGGGCCAACGTCCTGACTTTC; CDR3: CSVEDGWSGANVLTF
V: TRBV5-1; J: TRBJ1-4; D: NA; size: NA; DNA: TGCGCCAGCAGCTCCTCCGGGGCAACTAATGAAAAACTGTTTTTT; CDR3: CASSSSGATNEKLFF
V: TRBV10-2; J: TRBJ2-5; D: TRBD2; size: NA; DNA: TGCGCCAGCAGTGAAGGGACTAGCGGGAGGGAGACCCAGTACTTC; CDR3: CASSEGTSGRETQYF
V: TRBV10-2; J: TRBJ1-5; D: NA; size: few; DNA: TGCGCCAGCAGTGACCTTCAGGGCCTTAATCAGCCCCAGCATTTT; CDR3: CASSDLQGLNQPQHF
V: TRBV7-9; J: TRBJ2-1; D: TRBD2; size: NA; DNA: TGTGCCAGCAGCTTAAGGGGTAGCGGGAGTGTTGGCTACAATGAGCAGTTCTTC; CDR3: CASSLRGSGSVGYNEQFF
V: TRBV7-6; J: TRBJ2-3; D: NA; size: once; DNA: TGTGCCAGCAGCTTAGCCGGGACTTCAGATACGCAGTATTTT; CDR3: CASSLAGTSDTQYF
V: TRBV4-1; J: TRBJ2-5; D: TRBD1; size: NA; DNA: TGCGCCAGCAGCCAATACGACAGGGGGCCCCAAGAGACCCAGTACTTC; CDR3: CASSQYDRGPQETQYF
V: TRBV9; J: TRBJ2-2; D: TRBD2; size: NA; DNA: TGTGCCAGCAGCGTATACCCGCGGGGGGACGGGGAGCTGTTTTTT; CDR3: CASSVYPRGDGELFF
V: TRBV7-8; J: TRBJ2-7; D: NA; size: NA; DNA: TGTGCCAGCAGCTTATGGTCGGGGGCCTACGAGCAGTACTTC; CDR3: CASSLWSGAYEQYF
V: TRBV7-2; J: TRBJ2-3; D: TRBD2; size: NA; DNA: TGTGCCAGCAGCTTAAGGGCGGGAGGGGGGGGAACAGATACGCAGTATTTT; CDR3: CASSLRAGGGGTDTQYF
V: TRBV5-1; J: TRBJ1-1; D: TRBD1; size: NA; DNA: TGCGCCAGCAGCTTTGGACAGGGCTTTATGCACACTGAAGCTTTCTTT; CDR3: CASSFGQGFMHTEAFF
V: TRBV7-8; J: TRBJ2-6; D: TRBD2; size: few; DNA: TGTGCCAGCACCCCCGGGGTAGCGGGGTGGAGCTCTGGGGCCAACGTCCTGACTTTC; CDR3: CASTPGVAGWSSGANVLTF
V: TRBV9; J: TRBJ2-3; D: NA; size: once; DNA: TGTGCCAGCAGCGTAGGCCTAGCCAAGTCAGATACGCAGTATTTT; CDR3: CASSVGLAKSDTQYF
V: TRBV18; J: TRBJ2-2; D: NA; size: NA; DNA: TGTGCCAGCTCACCACCGGGAGCCGGGGAGCTGTTTTTT; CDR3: CASSPPGAGELFF
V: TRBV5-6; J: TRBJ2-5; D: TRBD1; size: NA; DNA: TGTGCCAGCAGCCGGACAGGGGTAGAGACCCAGTACTTC; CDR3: CASSRTGVETQYF
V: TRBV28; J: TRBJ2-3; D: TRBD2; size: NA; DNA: TGTGCCAGCAGACAAATCGTAGCGGGCTGGATGGATACGCAGTATTTT; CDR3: CASRQIVAGWMDTQYF
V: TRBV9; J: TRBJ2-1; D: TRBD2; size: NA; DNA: TGTGCCAGCAGCGTAGGTATGGCTAGCGGGAGAAATGAGCAGTTCTTC; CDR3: CASSVGMASGRNEQFF
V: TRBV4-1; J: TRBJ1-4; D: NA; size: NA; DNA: TGCGCCAGCAGCCAAGTTTCGAGGGTGGAAAAACTGTTTTTT; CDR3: CASSQVSRVEKLFF
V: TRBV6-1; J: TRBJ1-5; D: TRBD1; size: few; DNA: TGTGCCAGCAGTGAGGGACAGTTCAATCAGCCCCAGCATTTT; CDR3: CASSEGQFNQPQHF
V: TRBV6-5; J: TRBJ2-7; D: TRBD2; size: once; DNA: TGTGCCAGCAGTTCAGCGGGATCGACCTACGAGCAGTACTTC; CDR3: CASSSAGSTYEQYF
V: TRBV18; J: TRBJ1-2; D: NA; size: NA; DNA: TGTGCCAGCTCACTAAGGACAGAGAACTATGGCTACACCTTC; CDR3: CASSLRTENYGYTF
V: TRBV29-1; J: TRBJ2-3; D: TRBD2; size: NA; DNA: TGCAGCGTTGAAGGGACTAGCGGGAGAACAGATACGCAGTATTTT; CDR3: CSVEGTSGRTDTQYF
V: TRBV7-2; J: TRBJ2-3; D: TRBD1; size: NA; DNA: TGTGCCAGCAGCGCCGGACAGGGGGCGCATTCGCAGTATTTT; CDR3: CASSAGQGAHSQYF
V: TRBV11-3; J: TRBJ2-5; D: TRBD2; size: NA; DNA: TGTGCCAGCAGCGTTTCTGCCCTAGCGGGAGTCGGGCAAGAGACCCAGTACTTC; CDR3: CASSVSALAGVGQETQYF
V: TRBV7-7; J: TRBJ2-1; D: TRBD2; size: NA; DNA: TGTGCTAGCAGCCTGCTACTAGCGGGGTCCAACAATGAGCAGTTCTTC; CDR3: CASSLLLAGSNNEQFF
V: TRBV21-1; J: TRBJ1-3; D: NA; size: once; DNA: TGTGCCAGCAGCCCAGACAGAGAACTCTCTGGAAACACCATATATTTT; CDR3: CASSPDRELSGNTIYF
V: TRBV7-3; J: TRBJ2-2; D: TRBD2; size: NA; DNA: TGTGCCAGCAGCTTAATTGGGACTAGCGGGTCCGGGGAGCTGTTTTTT; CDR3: CASSLIGTSGSGELFF
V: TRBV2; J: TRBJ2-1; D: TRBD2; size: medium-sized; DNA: TGTGCCAGCATGGGGGAGGGGTTAACCTACAATGAGCAGTTCTTC; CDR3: CASMGEGLTYNEQFF
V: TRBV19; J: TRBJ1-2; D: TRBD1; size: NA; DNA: TGTGCCAGCGGGGGCCCGGGACAGGGGGCGGCGAGCTATGGCTACACCTTC; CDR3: CASGGPGQGAASYGYTF
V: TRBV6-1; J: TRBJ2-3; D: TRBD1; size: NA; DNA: TGTGCCAGCAGTGAAGTAGGGGACGCCGACAGGGCAGATACGCAGTATTTT; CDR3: CASSEVGDADRADTQYF
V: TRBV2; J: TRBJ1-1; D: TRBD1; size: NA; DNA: TGTGCCAGCAGTACAGGGGACGGGACGGCTTTCTTT; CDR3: CASSTGDGTAFF
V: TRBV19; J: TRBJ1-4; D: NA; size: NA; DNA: TGTGCCACCGCCGCGGAAAGAGCTAATGAAAAACTGTTTTTT; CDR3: CATAAERANEKLFF
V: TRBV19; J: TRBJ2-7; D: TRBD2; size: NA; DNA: TGTGCCAGTAGTTGGGGACGACTAGCGGGAGTCCACGAGCAGTACTTC; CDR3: CASSWGRLAGVHEQYF
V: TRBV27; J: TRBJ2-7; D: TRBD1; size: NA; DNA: TGTGCCAGCAGTTCCCGGGACAGGCGAACCTACGAGCAGTACTTC; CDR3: CASSSRDRRTYEQYF
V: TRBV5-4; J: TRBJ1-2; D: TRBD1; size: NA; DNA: TGTACCAGCAGCTTGGACGCCGGGACAGGGGGGAGAGCGGGGAGTGGCTACACCTTC; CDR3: CTSSLDAGTGGRAGSGYTF
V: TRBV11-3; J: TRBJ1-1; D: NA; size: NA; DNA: TGTGCCAGCAGCTCGGGAGAGAACACTGAAGCTTTCTTT; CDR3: CASSSGENTEAFF
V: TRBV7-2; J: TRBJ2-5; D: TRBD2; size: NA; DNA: TGTGCCAGCAGCCAAACTGGGACTAGGTCGGAGACCCAGTACTTC; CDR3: CASSQTGTRSETQYF
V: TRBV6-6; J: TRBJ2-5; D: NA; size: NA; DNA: TGTGCCAGCAGTTATAGCGCGGGCAGACAAGAGACCCAGTACTTC; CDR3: CASSYSAGRQETQYF
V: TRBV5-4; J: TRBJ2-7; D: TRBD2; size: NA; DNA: TGTGCCAGCAGCCGGGACTACTCCTACGAGCAGTACTTC; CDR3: CASSRDYSYEQYF
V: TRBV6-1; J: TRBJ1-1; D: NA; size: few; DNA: TGTGCCAGCAGCTTTCTCAGGGGTGAGAGTGTTGAAGCTTTCTTT; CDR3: CASSFLRGESVEAFF
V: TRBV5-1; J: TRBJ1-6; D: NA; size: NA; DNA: TGCGCCAGCAGCTTGGGGGGGACATGGGGGAACAATTCACCCCTCCACTTT; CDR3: CASSLGGTWGNNSPLHF
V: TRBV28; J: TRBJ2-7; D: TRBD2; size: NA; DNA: TGTGCCAGCAGAAGGGAGGGGTCCTACGAGCAGTACTTC; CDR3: CASRREGSYEQYF
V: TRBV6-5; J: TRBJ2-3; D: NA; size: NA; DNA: TGTGCCAGCAGTTCTAGACACGGGGGCACAGATACGCAGTATTTT; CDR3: CASSSRHGGTDTQYF
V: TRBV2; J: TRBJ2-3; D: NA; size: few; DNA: TGTGCCAGCAGTGTTGAGGGTAACACAGATACGCAGTATTTT; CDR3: CASSVEGNTDTQYF
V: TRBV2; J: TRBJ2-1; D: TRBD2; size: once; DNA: TGTGCCAGCAGCGCTATACCAGCGGGAGGGTCTAATGAGCAGTTCTTC; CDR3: CASSAIPAGGSNEQFF
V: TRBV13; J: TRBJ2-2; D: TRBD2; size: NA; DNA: TGTGCCAGCAGCCGCCTATGGGGACTAGCGGGAAGGGAGAACGGGGAGCTGTTTTTT; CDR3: CASSRLWGLAGRENGELFF
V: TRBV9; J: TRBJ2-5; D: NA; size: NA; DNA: TGTGCCAGCAGCGCCAGGGGTGGAGAGACCCAGTACTTC; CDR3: CASSARGGETQYF
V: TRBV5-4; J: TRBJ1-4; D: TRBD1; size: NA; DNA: TGTGCCAGCAGCTCCGTGACAGGGGGAGGAGAAAAACTGTTTTTT; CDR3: CASSSVTGGGEKLFF
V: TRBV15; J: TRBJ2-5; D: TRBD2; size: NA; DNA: TGTGCCACCCGAGCGGGAGGTGAGACCCAGTACTTC; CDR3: CATRAGGETQYF
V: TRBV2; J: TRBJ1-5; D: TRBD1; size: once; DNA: TGTGCCAGCTCCACAAACCGACAGGGGGTTCAGCCCCAGCATTTT; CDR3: CASSTNRQGVQPQHF
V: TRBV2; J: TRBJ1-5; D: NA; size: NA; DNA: TGTGCCAGCAGGGGGGACAAAAATCAGCCCCAGCATTTT; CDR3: CASRGDKNQPQHF
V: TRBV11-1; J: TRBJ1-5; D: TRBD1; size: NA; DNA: TGTGCCAGCAGCTTAGGAAGGGGGCCCGGTCAGCCCCAGCATTTT; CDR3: CASSLGRGPGQPQHF
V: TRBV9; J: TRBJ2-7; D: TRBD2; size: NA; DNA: TGTGCCAGCAGCGCTCTAGCGGGAGAAGGGTACGAGCAGTACTTC; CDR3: CASSALAGEGYEQYF
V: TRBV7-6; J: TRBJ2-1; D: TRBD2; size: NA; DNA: TGTGCCAGCAGCTTTACTAGCGTTAGCTCCTACAATGAGCAGTTCTTC; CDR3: CASSFTSVSSYNEQFF
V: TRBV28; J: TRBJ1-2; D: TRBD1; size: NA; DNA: TGTGCCAGCAGTTTTTTGGACGTGGGACAGGGGCTTAACTATGGCTACACCTTC; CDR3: CASSFLDVGQGLNYGYTF
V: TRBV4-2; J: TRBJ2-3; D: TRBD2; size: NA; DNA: TGTGCCAGCAGCTTCGGGACTAGCGGGAGCACAGATACGCAGTATTTT; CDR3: CASSFGTSGSTDTQYF
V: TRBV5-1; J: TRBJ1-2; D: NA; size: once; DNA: TGCGCCAGCAGCTTGCCGAGTCTTCCGGGGGAGGGCGGCTACACCTTC; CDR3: CASSLPSLPGEGGYTF
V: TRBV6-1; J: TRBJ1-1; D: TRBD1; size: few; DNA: TGTGCCAGCAGGTGGGACAGGGGGACCGAAGCTTTCTTT; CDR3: CASRWDRGTEAFF